This is a list of T cell receptor beta chains from one sample in a study of T cell changes during pregnancy in multiple sclerosis. The protocol was immunoSEQ multiplex PCR, while the TCRdb copy is restricted to in-frame clones and leaves out a portion. Seen here are about 99,000 clones, about 94% observed once, and the top ten hold almost 1%. Sample: peripheral blood, taken after pregnancy. The receptors come from a female donor with multiple sclerosis, enrolled in a pregnancy study. CDR3s leave out the opening cysteine and the closing phenylalanine or tryptophan.

j_gene: TRBJ2-1
v_gene: TRBV27
len: 11
CDR3aa: ASAYLSGGEQF

j_gene: TRBJ2-5
v_gene: TRBV6-5
len: 11
CDR3aa: ASRSGGQETQY

j_gene: TRBJ2-7
v_gene: TRBV28
len: 14
CDR3aa: ASSNPAGTGTYEQY

j_gene: TRBJ2-3
v_gene: TRBV5-1
len: 15
CDR3aa: ASSFGTSGQSTDTQY

j_gene: TRBJ1-5
v_gene: TRBV10-3
len: 15
CDR3aa: AISPGQGRFSNQPQH

j_gene: TRBJ2-7
v_gene: TRBV28
len: 11
CDR3aa: ASSLLGLWEQY

j_gene: TRBJ2-2
v_gene: TRBV4-1
len: 11
CDR3aa: ASSQERSRELF

j_gene: TRBJ2-5
v_gene: TRBV7-7
len: 13
CDR3aa: ASSLVGQGTETQY

j_gene: TRBJ2-7
v_gene: TRBV27
len: 12
CDR3aa: ASSAGSSPGEQY

j_gene: TRBJ1-1
v_gene: TRBV5-4
len: 12
CDR3aa: ASSSVLTGAEAF

j_gene: TRBJ1-5
v_gene: TRBV7-8
len: 13
CDR3aa: ASSLAALPNQPQH

j_gene: TRBJ1-1
v_gene: TRBV28
len: 12
CDR3aa: ASSFRGRNTEAF

j_gene: TRBJ2-7
v_gene: TRBV5-1
len: 13
CDR3aa: ASSLRAGGLGEQY

j_gene: TRBJ2-5
v_gene: TRBV5-8
len: 8
CDR3aa: ASSGQGSY

j_gene: TRBJ2-3
v_gene: TRBV4-3
len: 14
CDR3aa: ASSQGVAGGPDTQY